The 4 T cell receptor beta chains below were found in one sample sequenced in a study of identical twins. MiXCR, run by TCRdb on the 5' RACE reads, gives a single entry per CDR3 protein. The sample contains 210,000 or so distinct CDR3 sequences, about 7.5% of which appear only once. These data also featured in a second study, about yellow fever vaccine responses in identical twins.

The sequenced material came from memory (CD45RO+) T cells sorted from blood. These receptors were obtained from a young woman in good health.

Only a few counts were recorded for this clonotype. V is TRBV30 and J is TRBJ2-3, with a tentative D call TRBD2 (6 bases). CDR3 size: 18 residues. V shed 0 bases and J shed 4 bases, with 23 bases lying between them. The germline gives CDR1 GTSNPN, CDR2 SVGIG (reference sequence). For the CDR3, the DNA is TGTGCCTGGAGTGTATGGGCCCGACTCGGGAGAGAGGCAGATACGCAGTATTTT. Translation gives CAWSVWARLGREADTQYF. Filled out from reference TRBV30 and TRBJ2-3, the complete variable domain reads SQTIHQWPATLVQPVGSPLSLECTVEGTSNPNLYWYRQAAGRGLQLLFYSVGIGQISSEVPQNLSASRPQDRQFILSSKKLLLSDSGFYLCAWSVWARLGREADTQYFGPGTRLTVL.

In this sample, this clonotype turned up many times. The rearrangement joins TRBV5-1 to TRBJ2-5; 7 positions agree with TRBD2. The germline V gene has CDR1 SGHRS and CDR2 YFSETQ. CDR3 length equals 18 residues. Unmatched junction bases numbered 18, after V lost 2 bases and J lost 5 bases. CDR3 sequence: CASSFGDRTSRSGETQYF. For the CDR3, the DNA is TGCGCCAGCAGCTTCGGGGACCGGACTAGTAGAAGCGGGGAGACCCAGTACTTC.

V and J are TRBV5-1 and TRBJ2-5, with D possibly matching TRBD2 (6 bases). The V and J ends lost 4 bases and 3 bases respectively, with 16 bases between them. CDR3 length: 15 amino acids. Germline V gives CDR1 SGHRS, CDR2 YFSETQ. CDR3 loop: CASSQGGGGEETQYF. CDR3 DNA sequence: TGCGCCAGCAGCCAAGGAGGCGGCGGGGAAGAGACCCAGTACTTC.

The chain combines TRBV12-3 or TRBV12-4 with TRBJ2-5; the match to TRBD2 covers 12 bases. The CDR3 consists of 16 residues. Trimming took 4 bases from V and 5 from J; bases not matched to a gene: 8. CDR3 coding DNA: TGTGCCAGCAGTTCAAGACTAGCGGGAGAGGGGGAGACCCAGTACTTC. Translation gives CASSSRLAGEGETQYF.